The 8 T cell receptor beta chains below all came from one sample that was sequenced in a study of glioma-infiltrating T cells. The iRepertoire nested amplicon-rescue multiplex PCR amplified TCR alpha and beta CDR3s from RNA. From the multiplex PCR reads, TCRdb called clonotypes with MiXCR, one entry per CDR3 protein. Among around 99,000 distinct CDR3 sequences listed, 25% to 30% were seen once. Specimen: glioma tissue, nonneoplastic brain tissue, or PBMCs (not recorded which). These receptor sequences come from a human donor with low-grade glioma or glioblastoma, undergoing nonglioma brain surgery, or in good health (not recorded which).

This chain joins TRBV3-1 and TRBJ2-7; D may be TRBD2 (6 bases). Germline V gene lookup returns CDR1 LGHDT and CDR2 YNNKEL (reference sequence). Trimming cost V 8 bases and J 6 bases, with 23 bases left between them. The CDR3 has 15 residues. For the CDR3, the DNA is TGTGCCAGCCCAAAGCGTCGGGAGAGAGTTTTCGAGCAGTACTTC. It codes for CASPKRRERVFEQYF.

With respect to this clonotype: Germline and junction disagree at one end, which may indicate a read error. The chain joins TRBV6-6 to TRBJ2-7; D not resolved. Germline lookup yields CDR1 MNHNY and CDR2 SVGAGI (reference sequence). This CDR3 is 14 amino acids long. Written as DNA, the CDR3 is TGTGCCAGCAGTCACTCACCCGGCTTCTACGAGCAGTACTTC. It codes for CASSHSPGFYEQYF.

V gene TRBV20-1 combines with J gene TRBJ1-5; D is ambiguous. There are 15 residues in the CDR3. Trimming left V 2 bases short and J 5 bases short, with 16 bases between. Germline assignment: CDR1 DFQATT and CDR2 SNEGSKA (reference sequence). For the CDR3, the DNA is TGCAGTGCTAGATATCGGAGGTCTGACGATCAGCCCCAGCATTTT. Translating gives CSARYRRSDDQPQHF.

The chain uses TRBV30 and TRBJ1-1; D remains ambiguous. CDR1 GTSNPN and CDR2 SVGIG come from the germline V gene (reference sequence). V lost 2 bases to trimming and J lost 4 bases, with 8 bases between them. The CDR3 is 12 residues long. CDR3 loop: CAWSYEITEAFF. DNA of the CDR3: TGTGCCTGGAGTTATGAAATCACTGAAGCTTTCTTT.

This clonotype has only a few counts. The chain employs TRBV11-3 and TRBJ1-1; D is unresolved. Per the germline V gene, CDR1 is SGHNT and CDR2 is YENEEA. Trimming cost V 8 bases and J 0 bases, with 7 bases left between them. The CDR3 is 12 residues long. CDR3 DNA: TGTGCCAGCGGCGGCATGAACACTGAAGCTTTCTTT. Amino acid sequence: CASGGMNTEAFF.

There are many counts of this clonotype. J is TRBJ2-1 and V is TRBV7-3; D gene unclear. Per the germline V gene, CDR1 is SGHTA and CDR2 is FQGTGA. There are 13 residues in the CDR3. Trimming left V 4 bases short and J 3 bases short, with 7 bases between. The CDR3: CASSSSSYNEQFF. CDR3 nucleotides: TGTGCCAGCAGCTCTTCTAGCTACAATGAGCAGTTCTTC. Variable domain in full (rest from reference TRBV7-3 and TRBJ2-1): GAGVSQTPSNKVTEKGKYVELRCDPISGHTALYWYRQSLGQGPEFLIYFQGTGAADDSGLPNDRFFAVRPEGSVSTLKIQRTERGDSAVYLCASSSSSYNEQFFGPGTRLTVL.

In its sample, this clonotype was seen many times. The V gene is TRBV24-1, the J gene TRBJ2-3, with D perhaps matching TRBD1 or TRBD2 (5 bases each). V lost 4 bases and J lost 2, with 15 bases in between. Germline CDR1 reads KGHDR; CDR2 reads SFDVKD. There are 16 residues in the CDR3. CDR3 region: CATSEGVEGFTDTQYF. CDR3 sequence (DNA): TGTGCCACCAGTGAAGGGGTCGAGGGGTTCACAGATACGCAGTATTTT.

The sample holds many counts of this clonotype. V gene TRBV7-2 combines with J gene TRBJ2-3; D call uncertain. CDR3 length equals 14 residues. Trimming took off 5 bases at V and 0 bases at J, with 9 bases between the two ends. Germline-derived CDR1 and CDR2 are SGHTA and FQGNSA. The CDR3 region has the DNA TGTGCCAGCAGCCGTGATGCTAGCACAGATACGCAGTATTTT. Its protein product is CASSRDASTDTQYF.